These 8 T cell receptor beta chains share one sample of origin, sequenced in a study of shared clonotypes between healthy human individuals. Some clones are missing from TCRdb's copy, which holds only in-frame ones; the method was immunoSEQ multiplex PCR. The sample records 600,000 to 750,000 clones, 72% being singletons. Sequencing was carried out using memory CD4+ T cells sorted from blood. Subset meaning: CD45RA-negative fraction. The receptors were gathered from a woman in her twenties or thirties in good health.

This clone occurred many times. V is TRBV6-5 and J is TRBJ2-2; no reliable D call. Deletions cut 2 bases from V and 9 bases from J, with 10 bases between. From germline, CDR1 is MNHEY and CDR2 SVGAGI. The CDR3 consists of 13 residues. CDR3 bases: TGTGCCAGCAGTTACGAGCTTGGAAGGGAGCTGTTTTTT. Translation: CASSYELGRELFF.

Comments on this clone: The sample carries other DNA sequences with the same CDR3. The chain combines TRBV7-2 with TRBJ1-4; D gene ambiguous. The CDR3 spans 14 residues. The germline gives CDR1 SGHTA, CDR2 FQGNSA. Trimming shortened V by 1 base and J by 8 bases, and 11 bases separated the two germline ends. This CDR3 reads CASSLGGSREKLFF. The CDR3, as DNA: TGTGCCAGCAGCTTAGGGGGTTCCCGCGAAAAACTGTTTTTT.

The chain joins TRBV5-1 to TRBJ2-3, with D possibly TRBD1 on 6 matching bases. Looked up from germline, CDR1 is SGHRS and CDR2 is YFSETQ. CDR3 length: 16 residues. Trimming shortened V by 0 bases and J by 1 base, and 12 bases separated the two germline ends. The CDR3 sequence: CASSLARGMGTDTQYF. The DNA of the CDR3 is TGCGCCAGCAGCTTGGCGAGGGGGATGGGCACAGATACGCAGTATTTT.

This sequence joins TRBV5-1 and TRBJ1-5; TRBD1 aligns across 9 bases. Unmatched junction bases numbered 6, after V lost 6 bases and J lost 2 bases. Germline V gives CDR1 SGHRS, CDR2 YFSETQ. The CDR3 covers 15 residues. The CDR3, as DNA: TGCGCCAGCACGAGGACAGGGGAAGGCAATCAGCCCCAGCATTTT. It specifies CASTRTGEGNQPQHF.

This clone was counted a single time. This chain joins TRBV19 and TRBJ2-5; D ambiguous. Trimming stripped 0 bases from V and 4 bases from J, with 15 bases between. CDR3 length: 16 amino acids. Germline CDR1 reads LNHDA; CDR2 reads SQIVND (reference sequence). The CDR3 protein is CASSIDRSGVGETQYF. CDR3 in DNA: TGTGCCAGTAGTATAGATCGGTCAGGCGTGGGAGAGACCCAGTACTTC. The whole variable domain, filled in from reference TRBV19 and TRBJ2-5, reads DGGITQSPKYLFRKEGQNVTLSCEQNLNHDAMYWYRQDPGQGLRLIYYSQIVNDFQKGDIAEGYSVSREKKESFPLTVTSAQKNPTAFYLCASSIDRSGVGETQYFGPGTRLLVL.

This chain uses TRBV27 with TRBJ2-7; TRBD2 aligns across 9 bases. J lost 3 bases, V lost 5 bases, and 20 bases had no gene match. In germline, CDR1 is MNHEY, CDR2 SMNVEV (reference sequence). CDR3 size: 19 residues. CDR3 DNA: TGTGCCAGCAGTACCCCCATACGGGCTAGCGGGATCAGATTCTACGAGCAGTACTTC. This codes for CASSTPIRASGIRFYEQYF.

V is TRBV30 and J is TRBJ1-2; D gene unclear. Germline CDR1 reads GTSNPN; CDR2 reads SVGIG (reference sequence). Between the trimmed V and J ends, which lost 0 bases and 7 bases, there was a span of 15 bases. The CDR3 length is 14 residues. The CDR3 loop reads CAWSVLSPFGGYTF. CDR3 bases: TGTGCCTGGAGTGTACTATCCCCCTTTGGTGGCTACACCTTC.

The V call is TRBV2, the J call TRBJ2-1, with D tentatively TRBD1 (5 bases). Germline V CDR1 and CDR2: SNHLY, FYNNEI. V was clipped by 2 bases and J by 6 bases, with 11 bases between them. This CDR3 spans 14 amino acids. CDR3 coding DNA: TGTGCCAGCAGTGAACAGGGAAAGGCCAATGAGCAGTTCTTC. It codes for CASSEQGKANEQFF.